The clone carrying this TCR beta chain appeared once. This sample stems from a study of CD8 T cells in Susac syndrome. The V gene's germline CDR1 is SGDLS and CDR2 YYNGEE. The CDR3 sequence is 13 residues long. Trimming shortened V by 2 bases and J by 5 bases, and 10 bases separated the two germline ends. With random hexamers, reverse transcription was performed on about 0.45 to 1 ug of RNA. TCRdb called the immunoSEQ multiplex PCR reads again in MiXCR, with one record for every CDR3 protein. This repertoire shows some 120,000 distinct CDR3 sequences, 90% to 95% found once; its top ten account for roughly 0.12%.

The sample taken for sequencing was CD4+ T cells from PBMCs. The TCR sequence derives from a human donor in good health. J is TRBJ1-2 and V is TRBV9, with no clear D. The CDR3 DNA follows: TGTGCCAGCAGCGTCTCAGAACTATATGGCTACACCTTC. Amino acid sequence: CASSVSELYGYTF.